One TCR beta chain is described in this entry. Data came from immunoSEQ multiplex PCR; TCRdb stores just in-frame clones and leaves some out. The data show 50,000 to 60,000 clones, around 96% seen once. This sample is part of a study of technical replicates of blood from a few donors. V lost 0 bases to trimming and J lost 7 bases, with 12 bases between them. CDR1 LGHNA and CDR2 YSLEER come from the germline V gene. This CDR3 spans 14 amino acids. This chain connects TRBV4-3 to TRBJ1-1; D is possibly TRBD1 (6 bases). The origin of this receptor is a human donor in good health. Some clones in this sample may be carry-over from other donors' samples. The sample taken for sequencing was PBMCs. The CDR3 region is CASSQDWGGGEAFF. In DNA form, the CDR3 reads TGCGCCAGCAGCCAAGATTGGGGGGGCGGTGAAGCTTTCTTT.